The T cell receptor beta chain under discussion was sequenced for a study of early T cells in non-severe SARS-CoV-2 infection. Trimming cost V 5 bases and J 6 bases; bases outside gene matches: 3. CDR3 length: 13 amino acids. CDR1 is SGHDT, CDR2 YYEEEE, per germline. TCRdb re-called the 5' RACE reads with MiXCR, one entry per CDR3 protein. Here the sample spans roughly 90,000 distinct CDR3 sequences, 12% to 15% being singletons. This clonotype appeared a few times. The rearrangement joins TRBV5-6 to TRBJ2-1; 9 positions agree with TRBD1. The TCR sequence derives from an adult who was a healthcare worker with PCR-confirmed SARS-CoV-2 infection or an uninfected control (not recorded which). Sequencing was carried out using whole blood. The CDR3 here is CASRRQGGNEQFF. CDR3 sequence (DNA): TGTGCCAGCAGGAGACAGGGGGGCAATGAGCAGTTCTTC.